Below, 19 T cell receptor beta chains from the same sample are listed, as sequenced in a study of T-cell memory formation after mild COVID-19. TCRdb re-analysed the 5' RACE reads in MiXCR, keeping a single row per CDR3 protein. Of about 110,000 distinct CDR3 sequences in the sample, 18% were seen once. The source material was PBMCs or a T cell subset sorted from them (not recorded which). These receptors came from a man between 18 and 29 years old who had mild COVID-19 (a few samples of this study predate the infection). Cell type and time point are not known.

This clonotype showed up just a few times. The genes are TRBV7-7 and TRBJ2-3; D is possibly TRBD1 (7 bases). Trimming took off 4 bases at V and 5 bases at J, with 13 bases between the two ends. Germline V CDR1 and CDR2: SSHAT, FNYEAQ (reference sequence). CDR3 size: 14 residues. CDR3 DNA: TGTGCCAGCAGCTCGGGAGACAGGGTAGATACGCAGTATTTT. Its protein is CASSSGDRVDTQYF.

V usage is TRBV5-1 and J usage is TRBJ2-3, with 14 positions matching TRBD2. The germline V gene encodes CDR1 SGHRS and CDR2 YFSETQ. The V gene end was trimmed by 4 bases and the J gene end by 3 bases; junction bases not matched to a gene: 7. This CDR3 is 17 amino acids long. In nucleotides, the CDR3 is TGCGCCAGCAGCCTGGGACTAGCGGGGGAGGGAACAGATACGCAGTATTTT. It yields the protein CASSLGLAGEGTDTQYF.

This clonotype occurred a few times. This chain uses TRBV7-9 with TRBJ1-1; weak D call: TRBD1 (6 bases). Germline CDR1 SEHNR, CDR2 FQNEAQ (reference sequence). CDR3 size: 14 residues. V shed 4 bases and J shed 4 bases, with 13 bases lying between them. The CDR3 DNA reads TGTGCCAGCAGCTGGTCAGGGGCGGCCACTGAAGCTTTCTTT. Protein sequence: CASSWSGAATEAFF.

This sequence joins TRBV5-1 and TRBJ1-4; 8 nucleotides line up with TRBD1. With 0 bases clipped from V and 5 bases from J, the junction kept 0 bases outside the gene matches. CDR1 and CDR2 (germline): SGHRS, YFSETQ. This CDR3 has 14 residues. CDR3 sequence: CASSLGTGNEKLFF. For the CDR3, the DNA is TGCGCCAGCAGCTTGGGGACAGGGAATGAAAAACTGTTTTTT.

The chain links TRBV20-1 to TRBJ2-1, with 9 bases that match TRBD2. The germline V gene has CDR1 DFQATT and CDR2 SNEGSKA (reference sequence). The V and J ends lost 2 bases and 3 bases, in that order; junction bases with no gene match: 5. The CDR3 is 15 residues long. The CDR3 protein is CSARSERGDYNEQFF. The CDR3 nucleotides read TGCAGTGCTAGATCAGAGCGGGGGGACTACAATGAGCAGTTCTTC.

This clonotype was recorded a few times. The chain combines TRBV6-2 or TRBV6-3 with TRBJ2-2; TRBD2 aligns across 9 bases. V lost 5 bases and J lost 6; bases outside the gene matches: 13. Germline V gene sequence: CDR1 MNHEY, CDR2 SVGEGT. The length of the CDR3 is 17 residues. The CDR3 sequence: CASSHIAAGGKAGELFF. The DNA of the CDR3 is TGTGCCAGCAGTCACATCGCCGCGGGGGGGAAGGCCGGGGAGCTGTTTTTT.

The chain combines TRBV12-3 or TRBV12-4 with TRBJ2-7; TRBD1 agrees at 7 bases. J was trimmed by 12 bases and V by 3 bases; bases with no gene match: 8. This CDR3 comprises 12 residues. The CDR3 spells CASSLNRGTPYF. The CDR3 DNA reads TGTGCCAGCAGTTTGAACAGGGGAACGCCGTACTTC.

This clonotype was counted only a few times. The chain has TRBV4-2 and TRBJ2-5; possibly TRBD1 or TRBD2 for D (6 bases each). The germline gives CDR1 LGHNA, CDR2 YNFKEQ. CDR3 length: 14 amino acids. The germline V and J ends were trimmed by 4 bases and 1 base, with 10 bases remaining between them. CDR3 DNA sequence: TGTGCCAGCAGCCGCGAGGGGGGCCAAGAGACCCAGTACTTC. Encoded protein: CASSREGGQETQYF.

The J gene is TRBJ1-3, the V gene TRBV20-1, with D possibly matching TRBD1 (5 bases). Germline V gene sequence: CDR1 DFQATT, CDR2 SNEGSKA (reference sequence). With 1 base removed from V and 6 bases from J, the gap between germline ends came to 7 bases. The CDR3 sequence is 12 residues long. The CDR3 bases are TGCAGTGCTAGAGGGGACGTAAACACCATATATTTT. Translating it yields CSARGDVNTIYF.

This chain links TRBV28 with TRBJ2-5, with D hard to call. Germline-derived CDR1 and CDR2 are MDHEN and SYDVKM. V lost 3 bases and J lost 0, with 5 bases in between. The CDR3 extends over 13 amino acids. Here the CDR3 reads CASSFLDQETQYF. In nucleotides, the CDR3 is TGTGCCAGCAGTTTTCTTGACCAAGAGACCCAGTACTTC. The full variable domain, in which reference TRBV28 and TRBJ2-5 provide the parts outside the CDR3, is DVKVTQSSRYLVKRTGEKVFLECVQDMDHENMFWYRQDPGLGLRLIYFSYDVKMKEKGDIPEGYSVSREKKERFSLILESASTNQTSMYLCASSFLDQETQYFGPGTRLLVL.

The sample holds one count of this clonotype. As the CDR3 is not closed by the conserved phenylalanine or tryptophan, this likely results from a read error. The chain is built from TRBV7-2 and TRBJ2-5; 7 bases match TRBD2. CDR3 length: 15 amino acids. With 5 bases clipped from V and 5 bases from J, the junction kept 11 bases outside the gene matches. In germline, CDR1 is SGHTA, CDR2 FQGNSA. CDR3 amino acids: CASSPLALQEETQYL. The CDR3 DNA sequence: TGTGCCAGCAGCCCACTAGCGCTTCAAGAGGAGACCCAGTACCTC.

This chain connects TRBV5-1 to TRBJ1-1; perhaps TRBD1 as D (5 bases). Trimming cost V 3 bases and J 6 bases, with 15 bases left between them. The CDR3 extends over 14 amino acids. Germline CDR1 is SGHRS and CDR2 is YFSETQ. The CDR3 DNA reads as TGCGCCAGCAGCTCAACCCCAGGGAGGGCTGAAGCTTTCTTT. It is translated as CASSSTPGRAEAFF.

In its sample, this clonotype was seen a few times. Here the CDR3 reads CASSFRRERETQYF. In nucleotides, the CDR3 is TGTGCCAGCAGCTTTAGGCGGGAGCGAGAGACCCAGTACTTC. The J gene is TRBJ2-5, the V gene TRBV7-2, with 7 bases identical to TRBD2. The germline V gene encodes CDR1 SGHTA and CDR2 FQGNSA. The CDR3 is 14 residues long. With V trimmed by 3 bases and J by 4 bases, 5 bases remained unmatched.

This clonotype was counted only a few times. J is TRBJ2-7 and V is TRBV12-3 or TRBV12-4; 7 bases line up with TRBD2. The CDR3 has 14 amino acids. V lost 3 bases, J lost 6 bases, and 8 bases stayed unmatched. CDR3 in DNA: TGTGCCAGCAGTTTCAGACAGCGGGGTCTCGAGCAGTACTTC. Its translation is CASSFRQRGLEQYF.

This clonotype came up a few times. The rearrangement joins TRBV4-3 to TRBJ1-5; the D is unclear. Germline V gives CDR1 LGHNA, CDR2 YSLEER. The V end lost 0 bases, the J end lost 3 bases, and 9 bases lay between the germline ends. This CDR3 is 15 amino acids long. This CDR3 reads CASSQELGANQPQHF. Here the CDR3 DNA reads TGCGCCAGCAGCCAAGAGTTAGGTGCCAATCAGCCCCAGCATTTT.

J is TRBJ2-3 and V is TRBV7-9; 8 bases align to TRBD2. The CDR3 extends over 16 amino acids. J gave up 3 bases and V 3 bases, and 8 bases lay outside the gene matches. The V gene's germline CDR1 is SEHNR and CDR2 FQNEAQ (reference sequence). The CDR3 DNA is TGTGCCAGCAGCTTCCCGACGGGGGGGCCGACAGATACGCAGTATTTT. Amino acid sequence: CASSFPTGGPTDTQYF.

This clonotype has more than one count but fewer than ten. The chain links TRBV7-2 to TRBJ1-4; 8 bases line up with TRBD1. V was pared by 0 bases and J by 13 bases, with 16 bases of the junction left unmatched. CDR1 and CDR2 (germline): SGHTA, FQGNSA. The CDR3 runs to 17 residues. The CDR3 DNA reads as TGTGCCAGCAGCTTAGCGGGAGGGACAGGCACCGTCCAAGGACTGTTTTTT. Protein: CASSLAGGTGTVQGLFF. The full variable domain, completed using reference TRBV7-2 and TRBJ1-4, is GAGVSQSPSNKVTEKGKDVELRCDPISGHTALYWYRQSLGQGLEFLIYFQGNSAPDKSGLPSDRFSAERTGGSVSTLTIQRTQQEDSAVYLCASSLAGGTGTVQGLFFGSGTQLSVL.

The chain has TRBV6-5 and TRBJ1-1, with no clear D. The CDR3 contains 13 residues. Germline assignment: CDR1 MNHEY and CDR2 SVGAGI. V lost 6 bases and J 11 bases, leaving 19 bases between the germline ends. The CDR3 nucleotides are TGTGCCAGCAGCGTAACCCAAGGGTCGTTTGCTTTCTTT. It yields the protein CASSVTQGSFAFF.

In its sample, this clonotype was seen many times. The chain links TRBV12-3 or TRBV12-4 to TRBJ2-5; TRBD2 agrees at 12 bases. The CDR3 has 17 amino acids. The ends lost 6 bases at V and 4 bases at J; junction bases unmatched: 12. DNA for the CDR3: TGTGCCAGCAGCCCGACTAGCGGGGGCCCGGGGGTAGAGACCCAGTACTTC. Protein: CASSPTSGGPGVETQYF.